Listed here are 2 T cell receptor beta chains from one sample, sequenced in a study of blood T cell repertoires in COVID-19. Generated by immunoSEQ multiplex PCR, the TCRdb table keeps only in-frame clones and is missing some. The table records fewer than 350,000 clones, roughly 79% of them present only once. Material: peripheral blood. The receptor source for this set is a woman between 55 and 75 years old with active or convalescent COVID-19.

The V and J genes are TRBV9 and TRBJ1-4; D might be TRBD1 (5 bases). From germline, CDR1 is SGDLS and CDR2 YYNGEE. Deletions cut 2 bases from V and 4 bases from J, with 12 bases between. This CDR3 contains 15 residues. CDR3 residues: CASSVGGGGNEKLFF. CDR3 DNA sequence: TGTGCCAGCAGCGTGGGGGGAGGCGGTAATGAAAAACTGTTTTTT.

The chain employs TRBV10-3 and TRBJ1-6; D gene unclear. Germline CDR1 and CDR2: ENHRY and SYGVKD. Trimming pared 2 bases from V and 6 bases from J, leaving 11 bases between. The CDR3 length is 15 residues. The CDR3 region has the DNA TGTGCCATCAGTGAGGGTACCCGGTCTAATTCACCCCTCCACTTT. Protein: CAISEGTRSNSPLHF.